This record looks at one T cell receptor (beta chain) sequence and its context. No antigen is known for it. Base qualities are not at hand, and no much larger clone is one base apart. The sample belongs to a study of a mutant IDH1 vaccine in newly diagnosed glioma (dated by TCRdb to 2020 to 2023). Regarding the complete study: Patients received eight vaccinations in weeks 1, 3, 5, 7, 11, 15, 19 and 23, corresponding to visits V03 through V10. Vaccination was initiated 4-6 weeks after radiotherapy alone, or concurrently with temozolomide cycles in the chemotherapy-containing groups. Of the roughly 32 treated patients, approximately 62% were male and 37.5% were female, and a mean age of roughly 40 years was recorded. Prior to enrollment, patients had been given standard therapy consisting of radiotherapy alone, temozolomide alone, or radiochemotherapy with temozolomide, with the combination given to most patients. Six visits were used for peripheral blood collection: V03 (baseline), V05, V07, V10, V12 and V13. Longitudinal TCRB deep sequencing was performed for roughly 27 treated patients wherever samples were available for exploratory analyses. Broader findings and caveats from the paper: Pseudoprogression seemed to be unrelated to changes in the top peripheral T cell clonotypes found by TCRB sequencing. Vaccine-induced immune responses across multiple MHC alleles were detected in around 92% of patients. The authors noted that analyses of patient blood samples could not be reproduced because of sample limitations. PBMC samples for TCRB deep sequencing were selected based on availability.

Inclusive of the bounding cysteine and phenylalanine, the CDR3 is 11 residues long. Kept here is only the CDR3 DNA, which spans 33 bases and is read in frame from base 1. Sequences LNHDA (CDR1) and SQIVND (CDR2) are obtained from the germline V gene (reference sequence). This specimen's time point label, interpreted: week 23, last vaccination. Every vaccine dose consisted of 300 ug of a 20-mer mutant IDH1 peptide in Montanide, administered subcutaneously together with topical imiquimod. Newly diagnosed WHO grade 3 or 4 IDH1-mutant astrocytomas showing loss of nuclear ATRX were present in the donors. The samples were drawn from NOA16, a multicentre, single-arm, open-label phase I trial in Germany that tested a mutant IDH1 peptide vaccine in humans for the first time. The DNeasy Blood and Tissue Kit was used to extract genomic DNA from EDTA blood for TCRB sequencing. Receptor amplification or capture employed the immunoSEQ multiplex PCR assay. The hsTCRB Kit was used according to the manufacturer's protocol to amplify rearranged TCR beta chain sequences. Sequencing of TCRB libraries was carried out on an Illumina MiSeq. The authors' pipeline ran thus. Demultiplexing, trimming and gene mapping were performed with the kit vendor's proprietary platform. This is the immuneACCESS table as TCRdb keeps it, with only in-frame sequences that have V and J called. A part of the clones is gone; compared with another copy, unresolved V genes explain less than half, and the rest is unexplained. V, J and clone size reflect that table, while D and trimming were determined from the DNA. The sample has approximately 30,000 clones on record, roughly 80% of them singletons. The top ten constitute under 20% of the sample.

The sequencing here drew on PBMCs, taken from a glioma patient whose treatment included an IDH1 peptide vaccine. The source is a woman aged 25 to 39 with glioma. This chain is built from TRBV19 and TRBJ1-1, with no D gene named confidently. This receptor has the CDR3 CVSSWNTEAFF. The nucleotide sequence is TGTGTTTCGTCCTGGAACACTGAAGCTTTCTTT.